This T cell receptor (beta chain) was profiled in a study of radiation and T cells in renal cell carcinoma. Study-level information: Nephrectomy followed 15 Gy stereotactic body radiation by 4 weeks. Findings and caveats of the study: In blood, top tumor clones expanded by 2 weeks, shrinking by 4. Without pretreatment biopsies, baseline tumor clonotype presence was undetermined.

For this clone: Its antigen remains unknown.

Libraries were prepared by immunoSEQ multiplex PCR; TCRdb keeps only in-frame clonotypes and omits some of them. The repertoire has around 64,000 clones, around 78% of them found once; the top ten carry roughly 8%. This CDR3 has 13 residues. CDR1 and CDR2 (germline): MDHEN, SYDVKM. The V end was cut by 7 bases, the J end by 2 bases, with 11 bases between. Time point noted: baseline pretreatment blood. Treatment described: 15 Gy SBRT to primary tumor, nephrectomy 4 weeks later. The patient's renal cell carcinoma had clear cell pathology. Specimen: blood, collected from a patient whose treatment included radiotherapy and nephrectomy. The genes are TRBV28 and TRBJ1-1; maybe TRBD1 (5 bases). The sequence was obtained from a man aged 55 to 69 with renal cell carcinoma. The CDR3 loop reads CASTWGPNTEAFF. For the CDR3, the DNA is TGTGCCAGCACCTGGGGACCTAACACTGAAGCTTTCTTT.